The 18 T cell receptor beta chains below were found in one sample sequenced in a study of T cell responses to AZD1222 COVID-19 vaccine. This table comes from immunoSEQ multiplex PCR, and its TCRdb copy is limited to in-frame clones, with some not included. The data contain roughly 96,000 clones, 89% of them seen just once; the ten biggest clones take up around 1.6%. The material sequenced was peripheral blood, taken on day 0 of AZD1222 vaccination. Source of these receptors: an adult in good health.

The rearrangement uses TRBV6-2 or TRBV6-3 and TRBJ1-1; no definite D call. Looked up from germline, CDR1 is MNHEY and CDR2 is SVGEGT. The CDR3 runs to 19 residues. V lost 1 base to trimming and J lost 4 bases, with 25 bases between them. In DNA form, the CDR3 reads TGTGCCAGCAGTTACTTGGGCCCGGGATCGACCGACGTGGGCACTGAAGCTTTCTTT. As protein: CASSYLGPGSTDVGTEAFF.

The chain links TRBV30 to TRBJ2-7; D remains ambiguous. The CDR3 extends over 12 amino acids. Looked up from germline, CDR1 is GTSNPN and CDR2 is SVGIG (reference sequence). V shed 5 bases and J shed 5 bases, with 13 bases lying between them. CDR3 nucleotides: TGTGCCTGGCAGTTTGTTAGCCACGAGCAGTACTTC. This codes for CAWQFVSHEQYF.

V usage is TRBV7-3 and J usage is TRBJ2-1; D may be TRBD1 or TRBD2 (5 bases each). V gave up 4 bases and J gave up 10 bases, with 14 bases separating them. This CDR3 contains 13 residues. In germline, CDR1 is SGHTA, CDR2 FQGTGA. The CDR3 is CASSSGRDGEQFF. CDR3 coding DNA: TGTGCCAGCAGCTCGGGCCGGGACGGAGAGCAGTTCTTC.

The gene calls are TRBV29-1 and TRBJ2-1; 8 nucleotides line up with TRBD2. Germline assignment: CDR1 SQVTM and CDR2 ANQGSEA. V shed 2 bases and J 3 bases; nucleotides not matched to a gene: 3. The CDR3 length is 14 residues. In nucleotides, the CDR3 is TGCAGCGTTGAACCCCGGGGGGGCTACAATGAGCAGTTCTTC. Residues: CSVEPRGGYNEQFF.

The chain links TRBV3-1 (or the pseudogene TRBV3-2) to TRBJ1-2; possibly TRBD1 for D (5 bases). Germline CDR1 LGHDT, CDR2 YNNKEL (reference sequence). Trimming shortened V by 4 bases and J by 0 bases, and 18 bases separated the two germline ends. This CDR3 is built from 17 residues. The CDR3 spells CASSRPGGGAANYGYTF. The CDR3 region has the DNA TGTGCCAGCAGCCGACCCGGGGGAGGGGCAGCTAACTATGGCTACACCTTC.

The CDR3 DNA reads TGCGCCAGCAGCTTGGGGCAGGGCGTAGAGGAGACCCAGTACTTC. This gives the protein CASSLGQGVEETQYF. The V call is TRBV5-1, the J call TRBJ2-5, with D possibly TRBD1 on 5 matching bases. The germline V gene encodes CDR1 SGHRS and CDR2 YFSETQ. Trimming shortened V by 0 bases and J by 5 bases, and 14 bases separated the two germline ends. This CDR3 spans 15 amino acids. The full variable domain, with the rest looked up from reference TRBV5-1 and TRBJ2-5, is KAGVTQTPRYLIKTRGQQVTLSCSPISGHRSVSWYQQTPGQGLQFLFEYFSETQRNKGNFPGRFSGRQFSNSRSEMNVSTLELGDSALYLCASSLGQGVEETQYFGPGTRLLVL.

This sequence joins TRBV28 and TRBJ1-1, with D maybe TRBD1 (6 bases). Germline V gene data show CDR1 as MDHEN and CDR2 as SYDVKM. The CDR3 is made up of 15 amino acids. V lost 8 bases, J lost 1 base, and 17 bases lay in between. The CDR3 protein is CASEYAGQENTEAFF. The CDR3 nucleotides read TGTGCCAGCGAATATGCGGGACAAGAGAACACTGAAGCTTTCTTT.

V and J are TRBV4-3 and TRBJ1-1; D ambiguous. V was pared by 4 bases and J by 0 bases, with 15 bases between. CDR3 length: 16 amino acids. Germline lookup yields CDR1 LGHNA and CDR2 YSLEER. The chain's CDR3 is CASSPRDRAMNTEAFF. DNA of the CDR3: TGCGCCAGCAGCCCAAGGGATAGGGCCATGAACACTGAAGCTTTCTTT.

In its sample, this clone was seen a few times. J is TRBJ1-5 and V is TRBV11-2, with D possibly being TRBD1 (6 bases). From germline, CDR1 is SGHAT and CDR2 FQNNGV. The CDR3 length is 15 residues. The V end was cut by 1 base, the J end by 1 base, with 8 bases between. The CDR3 DNA reads as TGTGCCAGCAGCTTAGGGCAGGGGAGCAATCAGCCCCAGCATTTT. Translating it yields CASSLGQGSNQPQHF.

V and J are TRBV6-4 and TRBJ1-1, with 9 bases identical to TRBD1. V gave up 5 bases and J gave up 1 base; unmatched junction bases: 5. The CDR3 is 15 residues long. The germline gives CDR1 MRHNA, CDR2 SNTAGT. Written as DNA, the CDR3 is TGTGCCAGCAGTCGGGACAGGGCGGAGAACACTGAAGCTTTCTTT. Translated, it gives CASSRDRAENTEAFF.

This sequence joins TRBV5-1 and TRBJ2-1, with D unclear. Germline V gives CDR1 SGHRS, CDR2 YFSETQ. The CDR3 has 15 residues. Trimming removed 0 bases at V and 5 bases at J, with 12 bases between. The CDR3 nucleotides read TGCGCCAGCAGCTTGGATGGTAACACGGACAATGAGCAGTTCTTC. Amino acids: CASSLDGNTDNEQFF.

The chain combines TRBV5-1 with TRBJ2-3, with 9 bases matching TRBD1. CDR3 size: 17 residues. Germline CDR1 is SGHRS and CDR2 is YFSETQ. The ends lost 0 bases at V and 4 bases at J; junction bases unmatched: 9. CDR3 in amino acids: CASSLALGQGPSDTQYF. The CDR3 nucleotides read TGCGCCAGCAGCTTGGCCTTGGGACAGGGCCCATCAGATACGCAGTATTTT.

As DNA, the CDR3 is TGTGCCAGCAGCTTAGGATATGGGGAGCAGTTCTTC. It codes for CASSLGYGEQFF. The rearrangement links TRBV7-9 to TRBJ2-1; the D is unclear. CDR1 SEHNR and CDR2 FQNEAQ come from the germline V gene (reference sequence). Trimming removed 1 base at V and 10 bases at J, with 8 bases between. The CDR3 covers 12 residues.

The chain combines TRBV7-2 with TRBJ2-7; D gene uncertain. Germline CDR1 SGHTA, CDR2 FQGNSA. This CDR3 contains 14 residues. The V and J ends lost 1 base and 2 bases respectively, with 9 bases between them. CDR3 nucleotides: TGTGCCAGCAGCTTAGTCCCAGAGGCCTACGAGCAGTACTTC. This encodes CASSLVPEAYEQYF.

The chain recombines TRBV18 with TRBJ1-5; a possible D gene is TRBD1 (6 bases). Trimming removed 3 bases at V and 4 bases at J, with 10 bases between. Germline V lookup: CDR1 KGHSH, CDR2 LQKENI. This CDR3 is 14 amino acids long. CDR3 sequence reads: CASSPLQGNQPQHF. Here the CDR3 DNA reads TGTGCCAGCTCACCCCTACAGGGAAATCAGCCCCAGCATTTT.

The CDR3 loop is CATSDPRTSGGGELFF. CDR3 bases: TGTGCCACCAGTGATCCCCGGACTAGCGGGGGCGGGGAGCTGTTTTTT. The chain uses TRBV24-1 and TRBJ2-2; 13 bases line up with TRBD2. CDR3 length: 16 amino acids. Trimming at V came to 3 bases and at J to 7 bases, leaving 4 bases not matched to a gene. Germline CDR1 reads KGHDR; CDR2 reads SFDVKD.

This CDR3 is CASRTSSFEQYF. Here the CDR3 DNA reads TGTGCCAGCCGGACTAGTTCTTTCGAGCAGTACTTC. The chain is built from TRBV28 and TRBJ2-7; 7 positions match TRBD2. Germline V gene data show CDR1 as MDHEN and CDR2 as SYDVKM. The CDR3 sequence is 12 residues long. Trimming removed 8 bases from V and 6 bases from J; junction bases left unmatched: 7.

This rearrangement joins TRBV2 to TRBJ1-1; D gene uncertain. Trimming cost V 6 bases and J 10 bases, with 15 bases left between them. Germline V gene data show CDR1 as SNHLY and CDR2 as FYNNEI. This CDR3 comprises 12 residues. The CDR3 loop reads CASSPSGNRAFF. The CDR3 DNA follows: TGTGCCAGCAGCCCATCGGGGAATAGAGCTTTCTTT.